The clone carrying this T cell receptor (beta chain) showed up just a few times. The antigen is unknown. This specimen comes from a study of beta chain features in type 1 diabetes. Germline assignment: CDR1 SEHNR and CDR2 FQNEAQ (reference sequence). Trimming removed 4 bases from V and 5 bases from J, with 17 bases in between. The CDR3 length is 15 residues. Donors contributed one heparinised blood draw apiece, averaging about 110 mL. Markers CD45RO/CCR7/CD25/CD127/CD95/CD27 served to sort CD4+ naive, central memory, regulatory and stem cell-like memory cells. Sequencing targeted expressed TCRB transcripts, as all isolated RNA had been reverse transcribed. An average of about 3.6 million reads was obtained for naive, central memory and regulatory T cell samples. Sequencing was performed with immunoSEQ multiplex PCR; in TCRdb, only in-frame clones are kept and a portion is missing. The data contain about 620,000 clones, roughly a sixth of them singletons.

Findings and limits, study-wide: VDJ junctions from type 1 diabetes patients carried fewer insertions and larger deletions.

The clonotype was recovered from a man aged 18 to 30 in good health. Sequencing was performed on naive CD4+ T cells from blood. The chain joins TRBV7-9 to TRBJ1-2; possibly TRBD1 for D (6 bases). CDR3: CASSSRQVEGYGYTF. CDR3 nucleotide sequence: TGTGCCAGCAGCTCGCGACAGGTGGAGGGGTATGGCTACACCTTC.